This TCR beta chain derives from a study of blood T cells in healthy people across ages. This CDR3 has 15 amino acids. Germline assignment: CDR1 SGHTA and CDR2 FQGNSA. A sample-barcoded 5' primer and a J-beta primer mix were used in a second PCR of roughly 6 to 12 cycles. TCRdb re-called the 5' RACE reads through MiXCR, storing one row per CDR3 protein. The sample holds 1.8 million or so distinct CDR3 sequences, approximately 40% seen once. A word on this clonotype: At one end, the junction sequence differs from germline, possibly due to a read error.

The gene calls are TRBV7-2 and TRBJ2-3; 7 bases are a match to TRBD2. The sample was blood. The source is a human donor in good health. CDR3 region: CASSPDSGRTDTQYF. CDR3 nucleotide sequence: TGTGCTAGCAGCCCCGATAGCGGGCGGACAGATACGCAGTATTTT.